The sequence of this T cell receptor beta chain was determined in a study of blood T cell repertoires in COVID-19. At the level of the study: Acute-phase and convalescent COVID-19 samples originated in the United States, Italy and Spain.

Original methodology: Estimation of nucleated cell counts was performed using reference gene primer amplification. Profiled with immunoSEQ multiplex PCR; TCRdb holds only in-frame clones, not every one. V and J calls and clone size follow that table, whereas D and trimming were derived from the DNA. The table includes about 62,000 clones, 76% detected once. The germline gives CDR1 DFQATT, CDR2 SNEGSKA (reference sequence). The CDR3 consists of 16 residues. With 3 bases clipped from V and 4 bases from J, the junction kept 9 bases outside the gene matches. The sequenced material came from peripheral blood. The V gene is TRBV20-1, the J gene TRBJ2-5, with 12 bases fitting TRBD2. The clonotype was recovered from a woman in her forties or fifties with active or convalescent COVID-19. The CDR3, as DNA: TGCAGTGCTAGTAGCCCCTGGACTAGCGGGATAGAGACCCAGTACTTC. Translating it yields CSASSPWTSGIETQYF.